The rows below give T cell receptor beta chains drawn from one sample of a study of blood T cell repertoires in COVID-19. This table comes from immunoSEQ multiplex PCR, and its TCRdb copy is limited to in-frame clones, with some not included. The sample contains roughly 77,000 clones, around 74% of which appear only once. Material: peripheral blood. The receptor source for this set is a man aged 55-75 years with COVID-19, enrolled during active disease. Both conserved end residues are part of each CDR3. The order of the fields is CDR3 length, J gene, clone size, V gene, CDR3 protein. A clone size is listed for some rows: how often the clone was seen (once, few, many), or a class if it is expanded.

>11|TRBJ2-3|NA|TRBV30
CAWSVPGTQYF
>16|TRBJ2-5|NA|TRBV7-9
CASSPRGAGDGETQYF
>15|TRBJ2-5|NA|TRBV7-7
CASSLAPDGGETQYF
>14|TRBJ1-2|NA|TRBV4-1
CASSETTGGYGYTF
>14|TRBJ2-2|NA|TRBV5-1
CASNENPGTGELFF
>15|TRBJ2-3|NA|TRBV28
CASSSLAGSTDTQYF
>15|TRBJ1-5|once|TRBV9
CASSRTGVNNQPQHF
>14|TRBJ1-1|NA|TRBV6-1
CASSEWTLNTEAFF
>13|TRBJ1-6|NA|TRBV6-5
CASSYVRGNPLHF
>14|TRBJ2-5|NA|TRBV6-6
CASSYQRGGETQYF
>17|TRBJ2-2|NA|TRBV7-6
CASSLGATSLGTGELFF
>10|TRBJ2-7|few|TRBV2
CASSAYEQYF
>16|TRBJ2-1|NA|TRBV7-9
CASSLASREGINEQFF
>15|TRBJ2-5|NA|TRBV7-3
CASSRQGSGQETQYF
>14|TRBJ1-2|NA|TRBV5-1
CASSPLEGNYGYTF
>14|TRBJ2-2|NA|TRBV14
CASSQDRGSGELFF
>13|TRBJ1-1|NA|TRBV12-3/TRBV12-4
CASSPLGRTEAFF
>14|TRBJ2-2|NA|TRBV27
CASSSKLSTGELFF
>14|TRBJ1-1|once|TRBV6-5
CASSSQGARVRAFF
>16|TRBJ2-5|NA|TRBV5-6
CASSLALGQVQETQYF
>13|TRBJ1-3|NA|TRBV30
CAWDRGRRDTIYF
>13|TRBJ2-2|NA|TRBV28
CAISRGDTGELFF
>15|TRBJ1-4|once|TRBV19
CASSIGGSSNEKLFF
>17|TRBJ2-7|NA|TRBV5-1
CASSLGLAGGTSYEQYF
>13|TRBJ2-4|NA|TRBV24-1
CATSAPGGNIQYF
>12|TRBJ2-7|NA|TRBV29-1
CSAEGASYEQYF
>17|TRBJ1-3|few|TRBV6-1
CASSESLDARGKHTIYF
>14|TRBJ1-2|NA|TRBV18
CASSLGAGYYGYTF
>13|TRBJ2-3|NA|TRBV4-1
CASSRTSTDTQYF
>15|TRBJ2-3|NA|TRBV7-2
CASSLRGGGRDTQYF
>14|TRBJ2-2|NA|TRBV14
CASRTRQNTGELFF
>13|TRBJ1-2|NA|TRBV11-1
CASSLAGTYGYTF
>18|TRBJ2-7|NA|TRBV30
CAWRRPPLGRARVGEQYF
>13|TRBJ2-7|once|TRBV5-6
CASSLGGPNEQYF
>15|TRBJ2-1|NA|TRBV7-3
CASSLSGAVANEQFF
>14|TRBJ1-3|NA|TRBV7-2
CASRAGGRGNTIYF
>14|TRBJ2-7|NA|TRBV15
CATKEKPRDYEQYF
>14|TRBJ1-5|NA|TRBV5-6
CASSRQAELRPQHF
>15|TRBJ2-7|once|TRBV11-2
CASSLSRTGTYEQYF
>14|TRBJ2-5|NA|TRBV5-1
CASSFTGGQETQYF
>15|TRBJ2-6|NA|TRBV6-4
CASSPGLFGANVLTF
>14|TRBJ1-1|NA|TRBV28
CASSPSGVATEAFF
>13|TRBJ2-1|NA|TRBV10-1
CASSETGGNEQFF
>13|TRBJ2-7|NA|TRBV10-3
CAISVGDSYEQYF
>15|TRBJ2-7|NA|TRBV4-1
CASSRDRGLYYEQYF
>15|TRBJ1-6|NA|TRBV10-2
CASSTFRGINSPLHF
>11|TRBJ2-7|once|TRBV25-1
CASSSMYEQYF
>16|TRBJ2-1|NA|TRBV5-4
CASSSGGRISYNEQFF
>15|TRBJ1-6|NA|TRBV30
CAWSVRWQINSPLHF
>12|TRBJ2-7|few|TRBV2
CASSGTGGEQYF
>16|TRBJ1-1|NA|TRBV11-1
CASSLALGQGWTEAFF
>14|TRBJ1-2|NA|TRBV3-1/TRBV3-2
CASSQEGTGYGYTF
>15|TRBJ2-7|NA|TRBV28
CASRRGDRESYEQYF
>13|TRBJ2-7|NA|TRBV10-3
CAISEQGGREQYF
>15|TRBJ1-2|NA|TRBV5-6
CASSPLGQSNYGYTF
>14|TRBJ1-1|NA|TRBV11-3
CASSSGQGETEAFF
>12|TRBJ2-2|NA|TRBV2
CASSVEAGELFF
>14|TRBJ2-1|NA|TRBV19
CASSIGLAGGEQFF
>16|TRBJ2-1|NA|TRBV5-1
CASSPALREGRNEQFF